This T cell receptor (beta chain) was captured by sequencing in a study of T cell responses to AZD1222 COVID-19 vaccine. Profiled with immunoSEQ multiplex PCR; TCRdb holds only in-frame clones, not every one. The table records about 130,000 clones, roughly 85% of them present only once. This clonotype was sampled from an adult in good health. The specimen comprised peripheral blood, sampled on day 0 of AZD1222 vaccination.

In nucleotides, the CDR3 is TGCGCCAGCAGTGAGTCTGGCATACTAGCGGGAGTAACGCACACCGGGGAGCTGTTTTTT. This codes for CASSESGILAGVTHTGELFF. This chain links TRBV10-1 with TRBJ2-2, with 11 positions matching TRBD2. V trimming: 0 bases; J trimming: 3 bases; junction bases outside the gene matches: 12. Germline CDR1 WNHNN, CDR2 SYGVQD (reference sequence). The CDR3 runs 20 residues.